What follows are 8 T cell receptor beta chains derived from one specimen sequenced in a study of T cell responses to AZD1222 COVID-19 vaccine. Clones were read by immunoSEQ multiplex PCR, and TCRdb kept only the in-frame ones, dropping some. This sample has approximately 120,000 clones, with about 89% found just once. Sequenced material: peripheral blood, taken on day 0 of AZD1222 vaccination. Source of these receptors: an adult in good health.

The chain is built from TRBV7-9 and TRBJ2-7, with D possibly being TRBD1 (5 bases). The CDR3 is 14 amino acids. Germline CDR1 SEHNR, CDR2 FQNEAQ (reference sequence). V was pared by 1 base and J by 2 bases, with 9 bases between. DNA for the CDR3: TGTGCCAGCAGCTTAGTTGAGACAGCCTACGAGCAGTACTTC. This codes for CASSLVETAYEQYF.

This rearrangement joins TRBV4-1 to TRBJ1-2; maybe TRBD1 (5 bases). V shed 4 bases and J shed 3 bases, with 12 bases lying between them. CDR3 length equals 14 residues. Germline loops: CDR1 MGHRA, CDR2 YSYEKL. The chain's CDR3 is CASSPSRGDYGYTF. The CDR3 bases are TGCGCCAGCAGCCCTTCCCGGGGGGACTATGGCTACACCTTC.

In DNA, the CDR3 is TGTGCCAGCAGCCAACGAGGGACAGGGAAACACTATGGCTACACCTTC. Its translation is CASSQRGTGKHYGYTF. The chain combines TRBV14 with TRBJ1-2; 9 positions agree with TRBD1. There are 16 residues in the CDR3. CDR1 and CDR2 (germline): SGHDN, FVKESK. V was pared by 2 bases and J by 3 bases, with 7 bases of the junction left unmatched.

The gene calls are TRBV3-1 (or the pseudogene TRBV3-2) and TRBJ2-1, with 8 bases that match TRBD2. V lost 6 bases to trimming and J lost 10 bases; unmatched junction nucleotides: 8. Per the germline V gene, CDR1 is LGHDT and CDR2 is YNNKEL (reference sequence). CDR3 length: 13 residues. In DNA form, the CDR3 reads TGTGCCAGCAGGGAAGGACTAGCTCGGGAGCAGTTCTTC. Protein: CASREGLAREQFF.

The chain uses TRBV3-1 (or the pseudogene TRBV3-2) and TRBJ1-1; D unclear. The CDR3 spans 16 residues. The V end lost 5 bases, the J end lost 0 bases, and 16 bases lay between the germline ends. The V gene's germline CDR1 is LGHDT and CDR2 YNNKEL (reference sequence). DNA for the CDR3: TGTGCCAGCAGCTTTAGGAAGGTATCGATGAACACTGAAGCTTTCTTT. Protein product: CASSFRKVSMNTEAFF.

This chain links TRBV5-1 with TRBJ1-4; D remains unclear. The ends were cut back, 0 bases at V and 4 bases at J, with 10 bases in the middle. Germline assignment: CDR1 SGHRS and CDR2 YFSETQ. This CDR3 spans 15 amino acids. CDR3 nucleotides: TGCGCCAGCAGCTTGGCCTTAGGTTTTAATGAAAAACTGTTTTTT. Translation: CASSLALGFNEKLFF.

The chain links TRBV28 to TRBJ2-2; D is possibly TRBD1 (5 bases). The germline CDR1 and CDR2 sequences are MDHEN and SYDVKM. The CDR3 loop spans 16 amino acids. Trimming took off 6 bases at V and 5 bases at J, with 19 bases between the two ends. DNA of the CDR3: TGTGCCAGCAGCCAAGTTGACAGAGCCTTAACCGGGGAGCTGTTTTTT. It is translated as CASSQVDRALTGELFF.

The gene calls are TRBV7-9 and TRBJ2-7; 9 positions match TRBD1. CDR3 length: 16 amino acids. Germline lookup yields CDR1 SEHNR and CDR2 FQNEAQ (reference sequence). The V gene end was trimmed by 3 bases and the J gene end by 1 base; junction bases not matched to a gene: 7. CDR3 sequence (DNA): TGTGCCAGCAGCTTCCTATCCGGGACAGGGTCCTACGAGCAGTACTTC. Its translation is CASSFLSGTGSYEQYF.